This T cell receptor beta chain is from a study of tumor and adjacent non-tumor tissue in lung cancer. Germline values: CDR1 DFQATT, CDR2 SNEGSKA (reference sequence). This CDR3 spans 13 amino acids. TCRbeta libraries were built with three rounds of nested PCR, modified from ARM-PCR. TCRdb analysed the multiplex PCR reads with MiXCR anew, one entry per CDR3 protein. The sample records around 76,000 distinct CDR3 sequences, approximately 82% being singletons. For this clonotype: Germline is not matched at one junction end, which may reflect a read error.

RNA was extracted from bulk tissue without any cell sorting. Distant lung tissue was collected more than 3 cm away from the tumor edge. The clonotype was recovered from a man between 65 and 79 years old with non-small cell lung cancer. Specimen: distant non-tumor lung tissue. The rearrangement uses TRBV20-1 and TRBJ1-5; D might be TRBD1 (5 bases). Here the CDR3 reads CSVRDQGDQPQHF. The CDR3 DNA reads TGCAGTGTTAGAGATCAGGGTGATCAGCCCCAGCATTTT.